This paragraph covers one T cell receptor (beta chain) sequence. Antigen: not known. This sample is part of a study of cytomegalovirus exposure and HLA in healthy donors. Study context: The approximately 110 validation repertoires, a later analysis reported, used the same platform as the 666 first-cohort repertoires. Points from the study as a whole: Later, an analysis found that TCR clusters from the first cohort tended to co-occur in the 130 or so validation repertoires. While the bulk of TCR sequences proved rare, some public TCRs turned up in many donors.

Only in-frame clones appear in the TCRdb table, and some are missing; sequencing was by immunoSEQ multiplex PCR. This table holds 110,000 or so clones, approximately 94% found once. The donors formed part of the roughly 120-subject validation cohort, distinct from the approximately 640-subject first cohort. The CDR3 spans 17 residues. V lost 0 bases and J lost 5, with 18 bases in between. Germline CDR1 is MGHRA and CDR2 is YSYEKL. Sequencing was performed on PBMCs. The chain carries TRBV4-1 and TRBJ2-3, with TRBD2 as a possible D gene (5 bases). The receptor's source is a woman under 30 in good health and CMV-seronegative. This CDR3 is CASSQERRQAVGDTQYF. The CDR3 DNA reads TGCGCCAGCAGCCAAGAGCGTCGGCAAGCGGTAGGAGATACGCAGTATTTT.